This T cell receptor beta chain derives from a study of Ad26.COV2.S vaccination and SARS-CoV-2 variants. Study-level background: Intramuscular Ad26.COV2.S doses were given once or twice, 56 days apart. Study-wide results and limits: Measures of TCR breadth and depth may have fallen short of total T cell responses.

This CDR3 has 13 amino acids. The germline V gene encodes CDR1 ENHRY and CDR2 SYGVKD. V dropped 3 bases and J dropped 6; count of bases not matched to a gene: 4. Profiled with immunoSEQ multiplex PCR; TCRdb holds only in-frame clones, not every one. The sample carries 300,000 to 350,000 clones, approximately 90% recorded once. Described treatment: around 19 received Ad26.COV2.S at low or high dose, single or two shots; 5 received placebo; per-sample allocation not given. The investigators took samples on day 63 after the first vaccine or placebo injection. At a Boston site, the person donating was an adult of 18-55 years. In the case of this clone: The antigen is undetermined.

The sample in question was peripheral blood, obtained in a trial of Ad26.COV2.S vaccine versus placebo. The genes are TRBV10-3 and TRBJ1-1, with 7 bases identical to TRBD1. The receptor's source is a person aged 18-65 years who received the Ad26.COV2.S COVID-19 vaccine or a placebo. CDR3 DNA sequence: TGTGCCATCAGTGAAGACAGGGAATCTGAAGCTTTCTTT. Its translation: CAISEDRESEAFF.